The 8 T cell receptor beta chains below all came from one sample that was sequenced in a study of shared clonotypes between healthy human individuals. TCRdb keeps only in-frame clones here, not all; method: immunoSEQ multiplex PCR. This sample carries approximately 500,000 clones, around 73% of them seen once, and the ten largest clones take around 11%. Material: PBMCs. These TCRs come from a woman between 40 and 50 years old in good health. Some clones in this sample may be carry-over from other donors' samples.

V and J are TRBV6-1 and TRBJ2-1; 13 nucleotides agree with TRBD2. V lost 0 bases to trimming and J lost 9 bases; unmatched junction nucleotides: 8. The CDR3 is 17 amino acids. Germline V CDR1 and CDR2: MNHNS, SASEGT. The DNA of the CDR3 is TGTGCCAGCAGTGAAGCTTTGAGGACTAGCGGGAGCAGTGAGCAGTTCTTC. Translating gives CASSEALRTSGSSEQFF.

The chain is built from TRBV15 and TRBJ1-5; 7 bases are shared with TRBD1. The CDR3 covers 14 residues. The germline V gene encodes CDR1 LNHNV and CDR2 YYDKDF (reference sequence). V lost 3 bases, J lost 9 bases, and 8 bases stayed unmatched. CDR3 sequence: CATSSGRGGWPQHF. CDR3 bases: TGTGCCACCAGCAGTGGGCGAGGGGGCTGGCCCCAGCATTTT.

To note about this clone: Other nucleotide sequences in the sample specify the same CDR3. V is TRBV9 and J is TRBJ2-5; TRBD2 is a possible D gene (7 bases). Per germline, CDR1 SGDLS and CDR2 YYNGEE. The CDR3 runs to 14 residues. The V and J ends lost 0 bases and 5 bases respectively, with 11 bases between them. The CDR3: CASSVGGGRETQYF. For the CDR3, the DNA is TGTGCCAGCAGCGTAGGCGGGGGCCGGGAGACCCAGTACTTC.

Concerning this clone itself: Other DNA sequences in the same sample also yield this CDR3. The chain links TRBV29-1 to TRBJ2-3, with D possibly being TRBD2 (6 bases). The CDR3 contains 12 residues. Looked up from germline, CDR1 is SQVTM and CDR2 is ANQGSEA. V lost 3 bases to trimming and J lost 6 bases, with 10 bases between them. This chain's CDR3 is CSVEEGKDTQYF. The CDR3 coding sequence is TGCAGCGTTGAGGAGGGTAAGGATACGCAGTATTTT.

The V gene is TRBV4-3, the J gene TRBJ2-7; 8 bases match TRBD1. V lost 1 base and J lost 3; bases outside the gene matches: 14. The germline V gene has CDR1 LGHNA and CDR2 YSLEER. This CDR3 contains 18 residues. Here the CDR3 reads CASSQGVWKGQALYEQYF. CDR3 coding DNA: TGCGCCAGCAGCCAAGGGGTGTGGAAGGGACAGGCCCTCTACGAGCAGTACTTC.

The chain employs TRBV11-2 and TRBJ2-7; no clear D. This CDR3 has 14 amino acids. The V gene's germline CDR1 is SGHAT and CDR2 FQNNGV. V was cut by 1 base and J by 2 bases, with 9 bases left in between. CDR3 protein: CASSLAQSPYEQYF. The CDR3 bases are TGTGCCAGCAGCTTAGCTCAGAGTCCCTACGAGCAGTACTTC. The variable domain in full, completed from reference TRBV11-2 and TRBJ2-7, reads EAGVAQSPRYKIIEKRQSVAFWCNPISGHATLYWYQQILGQGPKLLIQFQNNGVVDDSQLPKDRFSAERLKGVDSTLKIQPAKLEDSAVYLCASSLAQSPYEQYFGPGTRLTVT.

The chain joins TRBV30 to TRBJ2-5, with TRBD2 matching over 8 bases. Per the germline V gene, CDR1 is GTSNPN and CDR2 is SVGIG (reference sequence). The ends lost 4 bases at V and 5 bases at J; junction bases unmatched: 9. The CDR3 totals 14 residues. The CDR3 DNA reads TGTGCCTGGAATTATGGACTAGCCGGTGAGACCCAGTACTTC. The encoded protein is CAWNYGLAGETQYF.

This chain connects TRBV13 to TRBJ2-1, with a possible D match to TRBD2 (5 bases). Per the germline V gene, CDR1 is PRHDT and CDR2 is FYEKMQ (reference sequence). V was clipped by 1 base and J by 4 bases, with 8 bases between them. The CDR3 contains 14 residues. CDR3 nucleotide sequence: TGTGCCAGCAGCTTAGATGGGAGTTACAATGAGCAGTTCTTC. Translation: CASSLDGSYNEQFF. The entire variable domain, with the rest obtained from reference TRBV13 and TRBJ2-1, is as follows: AAGVIQSPRHLIKEKRETATLKCYPIPRHDTVYWYQQGPGQDPQFLISFYEKMQSDKGSIPDRFSAQQFSDYHSELNMSSLELGDSALYFCASSLDGSYNEQFFGPGTRLTVL.